This T cell receptor (beta chain) was recorded in a study of blood T cell repertoires in COVID-19. The CDR3 length is 15 residues. CDR1 SGHNT and CDR2 YENEEA come from the germline V gene. The junction had 8 bases not matched to a gene; V was cut back by 0 bases and J by 10 bases. Authors' methods: The authors estimated nucleated cell counts from reference gene primer amplification. Only in-frame clones appear in the TCRdb table, and some are missing; sequencing was by immunoSEQ multiplex PCR. V and J calls and clone size are as listed in that table; D and trimming were resolved from the DNA. The repertoire includes about 40,000 clones, 82% of them detected once, and roughly 4.3% sits in the top ten.

The TCR was taken from a woman in her 70s with acute or convalescent COVID-19. The chain couples TRBV11-3 to TRBJ2-5; 10 bases align to TRBD2. Source material: peripheral blood. The CDR3 DNA is TGTGCCAGCAGCTTAGATTTAGCGGGAGGAGGGAACCAGTACTTC. Its translation: CASSLDLAGGGNQYF.